This TCR beta chain was recorded in a study of Ad26.COV2.S vaccination and SARS-CoV-2 variants. Study details: Dosing was one shot or two shots 56 days apart.

The CDR3 runs 15 residues. V was shortened by 0 bases and J by 5 bases, with 11 bases between the two germline ends. The germline CDR1 and CDR2 sequences are SGHRS and YFSETQ. Study observations and caveats: Substantial breadth in spike-specific CD8+ and CD4+ T cell responses was reportedly seen after vaccination. Possibly, TCR breadth and depth analyses underestimated total T cell responses.

Generated by immunoSEQ multiplex PCR, the TCRdb table keeps only in-frame clones and is missing some. Here the sample spans 350,000 to 500,000 clones, 90% being singletons. As concerns this clone: Its antigen is unknown.

Treatment given: around 19 received Ad26.COV2.S at low or high dose, single or two shots; about 5 received placebo; per-sample allocation not given. All samples were drawn on day 63, counting from the first vaccine or placebo injection. Boston hosted the donor, who was an adult aged 18-55 years. The source material was peripheral blood, sampled in a trial of Ad26.COV2.S vaccine versus placebo. The gene calls are TRBV5-1 and TRBJ1-4, with D perhaps TRBD1 (5 bases). The clonotype comes from a person between 18 and 60 years old who received the Ad26.COV2.S COVID-19 vaccine or a placebo. Here the CDR3 reads CASSLAAGGNEKLFF. The DNA of the CDR3 is TGCGCCAGCAGCTTGGCCGCCGGGGGGAATGAAAAACTGTTTTTT.